These T cell receptor beta chains were read from a single sample in a study of OX40 agonist ivuxolimab in advanced cancers. The data were produced by immunoSEQ multiplex PCR, yet TCRdb's version contains in-frame clones alone and is incomplete. The table records more than 45,000 clones, nearly 90% of them present only once. The sample consisted of CD4+ or CD8+ T cells sorted from blood, taken in a trial of the OX40 agonist ivuxolimab. The receptors were sampled from an adult with an advanced solid tumor such as melanoma, head and neck, liver or kidney cancer. The CDR3 runs from the conserved cysteine through the conserved F or W. D genes are given only for firm matches. Clone size is stated in some rows and not others, as once, few, many or a class when expanded.

size: .
J: TRBJ2-4
D: .
V: TRBV28
DNA: TGTGCCAGCAGTTTTTTCGGACTCCACTTTGCCAAAAACATTCAGTACTTC
CDR3: CASSFFGLHFAKNIQYF

size: .
J: TRBJ2-3
D: .
V: TRBV2
DNA: TGTGCCGATCAGGGGAGATACACAGATACGCAGTATTTT
CDR3: CADQGRYTDTQYF

size: .
J: TRBJ2-2
D: .
V: TRBV7-9
DNA: TGTGCCAGCTTCGACGGGTTGCAGGAGCTGTTTTTT
CDR3: CASFDGLQELFF

size: .
J: TRBJ1-2
D: TRBD1
V: TRBV9
DNA: TGTGCCAGCAGCGTAGGCCTGGGACAGGGAGGTGGCTACACCTTC
CDR3: CASSVGLGQGGGYTF

size: .
J: TRBJ2-1
D: TRBD1
V: TRBV11-2
DNA: TGTGCCAGCACCACCGGGACAGGGGGCGCGAATGAGCAGTTCTTC
CDR3: CASTTGTGGANEQFF

size: few
J: TRBJ2-3
D: .
V: TRBV5-6
DNA: TGTGCCAGCAGCCCGGGGGAGACGGGAGAGCTCCCAGATACGCAGTATTTT
CDR3: CASSPGETGELPDTQYF

size: .
J: TRBJ1-2
D: .
V: TRBV7-9
DNA: TGTGCCAGCAGCTTACCCCTGGAGGTGCACTATGGCTACACCTTC
CDR3: CASSLPLEVHYGYTF

size: once
J: TRBJ1-1
D: .
V: TRBV19
DNA: TGTGCCAGTAGTATAGGCGGGGGAGCTTTCTTT
CDR3: CASSIGGGAFF

size: .
J: TRBJ1-1
D: .
V: TRBV9
DNA: TGTGCCAGCAGCGTAGGAAAGTCCGCCAGGGACACTGAAGCTTTCTTT
CDR3: CASSVGKSARDTEAFF

size: .
J: TRBJ2-3
D: .
V: TRBV4-1
DNA: TGCGCCAGCAGTCTGGAGGGGGCGAGGGCAGATACGCAGTATTTT
CDR3: CASSLEGARADTQYF

size: .
J: TRBJ2-1
D: TRBD2
V: TRBV9
DNA: TGTGCCAGCAGCGTAGGAAGTAGCGGGAGTAGTAATGAGCAGTTCTTC
CDR3: CASSVGSSGSSNEQFF